This T cell receptor beta chain was found in a study of blood T cell repertoires in COVID-19. As for the study in general: Whether acute or convalescent, the COVID-19 samples came from the United States, Italy and Spain.

Original processing methods: Estimation of nucleated cell counts relied on the amplification of reference gene primers. TCRdb keeps only in-frame clones here, not all; method: immunoSEQ multiplex PCR. V and J calls plus clone size are reproduced from that table; the DNA served to infer D and trimming. Of a few hundred thousand clones listed, about 86% are singletons. This clone was seen a few times. CDR3 length: 13 amino acids. V gave up 0 bases and J gave up 9 bases, with 12 bases separating them. CDR1 is MGHRA and CDR2 is YSYEKL in the germline V gene. The TCR sequence derives from a woman aged 50 to 60 with acute or convalescent COVID-19. V usage is TRBV4-1 and J usage is TRBJ2-7; D is ambiguous. Sequenced material: peripheral blood. In DNA, the CDR3 is TGCGCCAGCAGCCAAGAACACAGTATGGGGCAGTACGTC. Residues: CASSQEHSMGQYV.